This T cell receptor beta chain was captured by sequencing in a study of blood T cell repertoires in COVID-19. The data were produced by immunoSEQ multiplex PCR, yet TCRdb's version contains in-frame clones alone and is incomplete. The sample includes around 58,000 clones, over 75% of them seen just once. This CDR3 has 18 residues. The V segment lost 2 bases and the J segment 7 bases; nucleotides outside the gene matches: 9. Germline V gene lookup returns CDR1 WNHNN and CDR2 SYGVQD (reference sequence). Sequences were obtained from peripheral blood. The rearrangement links TRBV10-1 to TRBJ2-1, with 15 bases that match TRBD2. The sequence was collected from a human donor in a cohort sampled during active COVID-19. CDR3 in amino acids: CASSEPRTSGRGLNEQFF. CDR3 nucleotide sequence: TGCGCCAGCAGTGAGCCGCGGACTAGCGGGAGGGGGTTGAATGAGCAGTTCTTC.